Shown below are 27 T cell receptor beta chains from a single sample sequenced in a study of blood T cell repertoires in COVID-19. The protocol was immunoSEQ multiplex PCR, while the TCRdb copy is restricted to in-frame clones and leaves out a portion. The profile shows more than 80,000 clones, roughly 90% of them singletons. The specimen was peripheral blood. Receptors were obtained from an elderly man with acute or convalescent COVID-19.

This rearrangement joins TRBV2 to TRBJ1-3; TRBD1 aligns across 8 bases. CDR1 and CDR2 from the germline V gene are SNHLY and FYNNEI. The CDR3 extends over 15 amino acids. With 4 bases clipped from V and 7 bases from J, the junction kept 9 bases outside the gene matches. CDR3 region: CASSADRGKGNTIYF. The DNA of the CDR3 is TGTGCCAGCAGTGCCGACAGGGGAAAAGGGAACACCATATATTTT. The variable domain in full, with the rest retrieved from reference TRBV2 and TRBJ1-3, is EPEVTQTPSHQVTQMGQEVILRCVPISNHLYFYWYRQILGQKVEFLVSFYNNEISEKSEIFDDQFSVERPDGSNFTLKIRSTKLEDSAMYFCASSADRGKGNTIYFGEGSWLTVV.

The V call is TRBV7-3, the J call TRBJ2-1; TRBD2 matches at 7 bases. From germline, CDR1 is SGHTA and CDR2 FQGTGA. This CDR3 has 14 amino acids. Germline trimming cut 5 bases from V and 2 bases from J; bases unmatched to any gene: 3. The CDR3 DNA sequence: TGTGCCAGCAGCACGGCGGGAGCCTACAATGAGCAGTTCTTC. Residues: CASSTAGAYNEQFF.

J is TRBJ1-5 and V is TRBV18, with TRBD1 matching 8 bases. Germline CDR1 KGHSH, CDR2 LQKENI. J lost 0 bases, V lost 3 bases, and 4 bases had no gene match. The CDR3 extends over 16 amino acids. CDR3 sequence: CASSPDRGHSNQPQHF. DNA for the CDR3: TGTGCCAGCTCACCCGACAGGGGACATAGCAATCAGCCCCAGCATTTT. Supplemented by reference TRBV18 and TRBJ1-5, the full variable domain reads NAGVMQNPRHLVRRRGQEARLRCSPMKGHSHVYWYRQLPEEGLKFMVYLQKENIIDESGMPKERFSAEFPKEGPSILRIQQVVRGDSAAYFCASSPDRGHSNQPQHFGDGTRLSIL.

The genes are TRBV6-2 or TRBV6-3 and TRBJ1-5; D not certain. Per the germline V gene, CDR1 is MNHEY and CDR2 is SVGEGT. This CDR3 region has 14 residues. V lost 4 bases, J lost 0 bases, and 7 bases lay in between. DNA of the CDR3: TGTGCCAGCAGTTTCTCTCTTAGCAATCAGCCCCAGCATTTT. Translation gives CASSFSLSNQPQHF.

The chain couples TRBV27 to TRBJ2-7, with D tentatively TRBD2 (6 bases). The CDR3 is 14 amino acids. CDR1 is MNHEY and CDR2 is SMNVEV in the germline V gene (reference sequence). V was cut by 3 bases and J by 5 bases, with 14 bases left in between. CDR3 sequence: CASSLRRDTHEQYF. CDR3 nucleotide sequence: TGTGCCAGCAGTTTGAGGCGGGATACCCACGAGCAGTACTTC.

This chain joins TRBV5-1 and TRBJ2-3; 14 bases fit TRBD2. V was clipped by 4 bases and J by 3 bases; unmatched bases: 4. Germline V gene lookup returns CDR1 SGHRS and CDR2 YFSETQ. This CDR3 is built from 16 residues. The CDR3 sequence is CASSLRLAGGTDTQYF. CDR3 in DNA: TGCGCCAGCAGCCTGAGACTAGCGGGAGGGACAGATACGCAGTATTTT.

J is TRBJ2-7 and V is TRBV28, with a weak D call TRBD1 (5 bases). This CDR3 is 13 amino acids long. Between the trimmed V and J ends, which lost 7 bases and 4 bases, there was a span of 14 bases. Germline lookup yields CDR1 MDHEN and CDR2 SYDVKM. CDR3 in DNA: TGTGCCAGCAACGACAGAAGACTTTACGAGCAGTACTTC. It codes for CASNDRRLYEQYF.

This chain uses TRBV19 with TRBJ1-5; D gene uncertain. The CDR3 loop spans 13 amino acids. V lost 5 bases and J lost 4, with 9 bases in between. Germline V gene sequence: CDR1 LNHDA, CDR2 SQIVND (reference sequence). The CDR3 is CASSPGVNQPQHF. The CDR3 DNA sequence: TGTGCCAGTAGTCCCGGGGTTAATCAGCCCCAGCATTTT. The whole variable domain, remainder taken from reference TRBV19 and TRBJ1-5, is DGGITQSPKYLFRKEGQNVTLSCEQNLNHDAMYWYRQDPGQGLRLIYYSQIVNDFQKGDIAEGYSVSREKKESFPLTVTSAQKNPTAFYLCASSPGVNQPQHFGDGTRLSIL.

This sequence joins TRBV7-3 and TRBJ2-1, with D maybe TRBD2 (7 bases). Germline V gives CDR1 SGHTA, CDR2 FQGTGA. The CDR3 runs 13 residues. Deletions cut 2 bases from V and 13 bases from J, with 15 bases between. CDR3 residues: CASSLGTTGSQFF. CDR3 sequence (DNA): TGTGCCAGCAGCTTAGGGACTACAGGGAGTCAGTTCTTC.

The chain has TRBV19 and TRBJ1-5, with D tentatively TRBD1 (5 bases). The germline V and J ends were trimmed by 5 bases and 4 bases, with 9 bases remaining between them. This CDR3 has 13 amino acids. CDR1 LNHDA and CDR2 SQIVND come from the germline V gene (reference sequence). This chain's CDR3 is CASSRGKNQPQHF. DNA of the CDR3: TGTGCCAGTAGTCGGGGGAAGAATCAGCCCCAGCATTTT.

The chain links TRBV29-1 to TRBJ1-3; D may be TRBD1 (5 bases). Trimming pared 7 bases from V and 9 bases from J, leaving 16 bases between. This CDR3 has 12 residues. Germline V gene sequence: CDR1 SQVTM, CDR2 ANQGSEA. CDR3 loop: CSAELGGGTIYF. CDR3 DNA sequence: TGCAGCGCTGAGTTGGGGGGAGGCACCATATATTTT.

V gene TRBV18 combines with J gene TRBJ1-2; 10 positions agree with TRBD1. The trim removed 4 bases at V and 6 bases at J, leaving 11 bases unmatched. CDR1 is KGHSH and CDR2 is LQKENI in the germline V gene. The CDR3 contains 16 residues. The CDR3 coding sequence is TGTGCCAGCTCACTACCGGGACAGGGGAAAATGGATGGCTACACCTTC. It encodes CASSLPGQGKMDGYTF.

CDR3 protein: CASSLGTSGSHEQYF. In nucleotides, the CDR3 is TGTGCCAGCAGCCTCGGGACTAGCGGGAGCCACGAGCAGTACTTC. This chain connects TRBV9 to TRBJ2-7, with 14 bases lining up with TRBD2. The V gene end was trimmed by 4 bases and the J gene end by 5 bases; junction bases not matched to a gene: 5. The germline V gene encodes CDR1 SGDLS and CDR2 YYNGEE. The CDR3 spans 15 residues.

Comment on this clone: Other DNA sequences from this sample encode an identical CDR3 as well. This chain links TRBV19 with TRBJ2-2; the D is unclear. The CDR3 is made up of 18 amino acids. Germline V gives CDR1 LNHDA, CDR2 SQIVND (reference sequence). Trimming took off 3 bases at V and 1 base at J, with 18 bases between the two ends. CDR3 protein: CASSITPWWRQNTGELFF. CDR3 nucleotide sequence: TGTGCCAGTAGTATTACTCCCTGGTGGCGGCAGAACACCGGGGAGCTGTTTTTT.

J is TRBJ2-7 and V is TRBV28, with a possible D match to TRBD1 (6 bases). The length of the CDR3 is 16 residues. CDR1 is MDHEN, CDR2 SYDVKM, per germline. V lost 5 bases to trimming and J lost 2 bases, with 19 bases between them. The CDR3 coding sequence is TGTGCCAGCAGTACCCCGGGAACAGGGCAAACCTACGAGCAGTACTTC. Protein: CASSTPGTGQTYEQYF. Based on the CDR3 plus reference TRBV28 and TRBJ2-7, the full variable domain is DVKVTQSSRYLVKRTGEKVFLECVQDMDHENMFWYRQDPGLGLRLIYFSYDVKMKEKGDIPEGYSVSREKKERFSLILESASTNQTSMYLCASSTPGTGQTYEQYFGPGTRLTVT.

V gene TRBV5-6 combines with J gene TRBJ2-1, with TRBD2 matching over 14 bases. Germline CDR1 is SGHDT and CDR2 is YYEEEE. The length of the CDR3 is 17 residues. V lost 3 bases and J lost 7; bases outside the gene matches: 9. The CDR3 DNA is TGTGCCAGCAGCTCGGGACTAGCGGGAGCGCGTAGGAATGAGCAGTTCTTC. Amino acids: CASSSGLAGARRNEQFF.

The V gene is TRBV19, the J gene TRBJ2-5, with D possibly being TRBD1 (5 bases). Trimming left V 4 bases short and J 5 bases short, with 11 bases between. This CDR3 spans 13 amino acids. CDR1 LNHDA and CDR2 SQIVND come from the germline V gene (reference sequence). The CDR3 protein is CASSTDSSETQYF. CDR3 nucleotide sequence: TGTGCCAGTAGTACAGACAGTTCCGAGACCCAGTACTTC.

As to this clone: At one boundary the junction diverges from the germline segment, which might be a read error. The CDR3 DNA is TGCGCCAGCAGTTCCGGGACAACCGACAATGAGCAGTTCTTC. This translates into CASSSGTTDNEQFF. This chain uses TRBV5-4 with TRBJ2-1, with D perhaps matching TRBD1 (6 bases). Per the germline V gene, CDR1 is SGHNT and CDR2 is YYREEE (reference sequence). CDR3 length: 14 residues.

The chain employs TRBV4-1 and TRBJ2-4; 8 nucleotides line up with TRBD1. This CDR3 comprises 18 residues. Trimming at V came to 0 bases and at J to 2 bases, leaving 9 bases not matched to a gene. Germline V CDR1 and CDR2: MGHRA, YSYEKL. The CDR3 protein is CASSQDHGQGLTKNIQYF. As DNA, the CDR3 is TGCGCCAGCAGCCAAGATCACGGACAGGGTTTAACCAAAAACATTCAGTACTTC.

This clone occurred once. The chain couples TRBV5-5 to TRBJ1-6; D unclear. Germline V CDR1 and CDR2: SGHKS, YYEKEE (reference sequence). This CDR3 comprises 16 residues. V was trimmed by 6 bases and J by 5 bases, leaving 18 bases between them. The CDR3 spells CASTLTGMDNNSPLHF. The CDR3 coding sequence is TGTGCCAGCACCCTTACGGGGATGGATAATAATTCACCCCTCCACTTT.

This chain connects TRBV6-2 or TRBV6-3 to TRBJ1-1, with D possibly matching TRBD1 (6 bases). V was cut by 6 bases and J by 3 bases, with 26 bases left in between. Germline V gene sequence: CDR1 MNHEY, CDR2 SVGEGT. The CDR3 has 18 amino acids. The DNA of the CDR3 is TGTGCCAGCAGCCTCCGGGACACCGCTAGCCCGTGGTACACTGAAGCTTTCTTT. Residues: CASSLRDTASPWYTEAFF.

V gene TRBV5-1 combines with J gene TRBJ2-7; 10 bases match TRBD1. Germline CDR1 and CDR2: SGHRS and YFSETQ. V dropped 4 bases and J dropped 5; count of bases not matched to a gene: 24. The CDR3 spans 20 residues. This CDR3 reads CASSKDRGNYSGPSGDEQYF. The CDR3 region has the DNA TGCGCCAGCAGCAAGGACAGGGGGAATTACAGCGGGCCCTCCGGGGACGAGCAGTACTTC.

The CDR3 protein is CASSRTDNQPQHF. The DNA of the CDR3 is TGTGCCAGCAGCCGGACAGATAATCAGCCCCAGCATTTT. V is TRBV6-5 and J is TRBJ1-5, with a weak D call TRBD1 (6 bases). V was pared by 6 bases and J by 4 bases, with 10 bases between. Germline V CDR1 and CDR2: MNHEY, SVGAGI. This CDR3 spans 13 amino acids.

The rearrangement uses TRBV30 and TRBJ2-3; no clear D. V shed 7 bases and J shed 0 bases, with 14 bases lying between them. CDR1 and CDR2 from the germline V gene are GTSNPN and SVGIG (reference sequence). The CDR3 runs 14 residues. The CDR3 protein is CASSTTSSTDTQYF. The CDR3, as DNA: TGTGCCTCCTCCACGACATCTAGCACAGATACGCAGTATTTT.

The chain recombines TRBV30 with TRBJ2-3; TRBD2 might be the D (5 bases). V was clipped by 1 base and J by 7 bases, with 12 bases between them. Germline values: CDR1 GTSNPN, CDR2 SVGIG (reference sequence). This CDR3 has 13 residues. CDR3 sequence: CAWSAPSIYTQYF. The CDR3 nucleotides read TGTGCCTGGAGTGCCCCTAGCATCTATACGCAGTATTTT.

The rearrangement links TRBV15 to TRBJ2-1; 8 bases are shared with TRBD2. The CDR3 contains 15 residues. The germline gives CDR1 LNHNV, CDR2 YYDKDF (reference sequence). V lost 0 bases to trimming and J lost 6 bases; unmatched junction nucleotides: 4. CDR3 amino acids: CATSRDGRVRNEQFF. In DNA form, the CDR3 reads TGTGCCACCAGCAGAGACGGGAGGGTCCGCAATGAGCAGTTCTTC.

The V gene is TRBV6-2 or TRBV6-3, the J gene TRBJ2-7; 11 bases map to TRBD2. The V gene end was trimmed by 0 bases and the J gene end by 9 bases; junction bases not matched to a gene: 16. This CDR3 has 18 amino acids. From germline, CDR1 is MNHEY and CDR2 SVGEGT. CDR3 DNA: TGTGCCAGCAGTTACTCGCCCCTATCTAGCGGGGGGTTTGTCGGGCAGTACTTC. As protein: CASSYSPLSSGGFVGQYF.